Below, 9 T cell receptor beta chains from the same sample are listed, as sequenced in a study of blood T cell repertoires in COVID-19. Generated by immunoSEQ multiplex PCR, the TCRdb table keeps only in-frame clones and is missing some. The top ten clones hold roughly 8% of a sample with fewer than 200,000 clones, more than 75% of them seen once. Sequenced material: peripheral blood. These receptors originate from a woman aged 55-69 years with COVID-19, enrolled during active disease.

The genes are TRBV18 and TRBJ2-3; D is uncertain. Between the trimmed V and J ends, which lost 6 bases and 4 bases, there was a span of 11 bases. The CDR3 extends over 13 amino acids. Germline V CDR1 and CDR2: KGHSH, LQKENI. CDR3 in amino acids: CASSRAQADTQYF. DNA of the CDR3: TGTGCCAGCTCCCGAGCTCAGGCAGATACGCAGTATTTT.

This clone was counted many times. The rearrangement joins TRBV28 to TRBJ1-1; D remains ambiguous. V was cut by 3 bases and J by 0 bases, with 23 bases left in between. Germline V CDR1 and CDR2: MDHEN, SYDVKM. CDR3 size: 19 residues. As DNA, the CDR3 is TGTGCCAGCAGTTTCTCTTCCCTAGTTGACCTGAGAATGAACACTGAAGCTTTCTTT. It translates to CASSFSSLVDLRMNTEAFF.

Only a few counts were recorded for this clone. The chain carries TRBV18 and TRBJ2-1; 8 positions agree with TRBD1. CDR1 is KGHSH, CDR2 LQKENI, per germline. The ends lost 3 bases at V and 9 bases at J; junction bases unmatched: 10. CDR3 length: 15 residues. CDR3 nucleotide sequence: TGTGCCAGCTCACCCATTGGACAGGGCAAGTCTGAGCAGTTCTTC. This codes for CASSPIGQGKSEQFF.

This clone has a single count. The CDR3 here is CASSQTGGRDYGYTF. The CDR3 DNA sequence: TGTGCCAGCAGCCAAACAGGGGGTAGGGACTATGGCTACACCTTC. The rearrangement links TRBV3-1 (or the pseudogene TRBV3-2) to TRBJ1-2; 8 nucleotides agree with TRBD1. Germline lookup yields CDR1 LGHDT and CDR2 YNNKEL (reference sequence). Losses at the gene ends were 2 bases for V and 3 bases for J; bases not matched to a gene: 5. The CDR3 is made up of 15 amino acids.

This chain connects TRBV6-1 to TRBJ1-4; 10 nucleotides agree with TRBD1. CDR3 length equals 14 residues. V lost 3 bases, J lost 8 bases, and 3 bases stayed unmatched. Germline V gene lookup returns CDR1 MNHNS and CDR2 SASEGT. The CDR3 DNA is TGTGCCAGCAGTGATGGGACAGGGGTAGAAAAACTGTTTTTT. It specifies CASSDGTGVEKLFF.

The V and J genes are TRBV7-3 and TRBJ2-2, with D maybe TRBD2 (5 bases). The V end lost 5 bases, the J end lost 3 bases, and 10 bases lay between the germline ends. The germline V gene encodes CDR1 SGHTA and CDR2 FQGTGA. This CDR3 has 14 residues. CDR3 bases: TGTGCCAGCAGCATTTCCGGGGACACCGGGGAGCTGTTTTTT. Translation gives CASSISGDTGELFF. The full variable domain, rest sourced from reference TRBV7-3 and TRBJ2-2, is GAGVSQTPSNKVTEKGKYVELRCDPISGHTALYWYRQSLGQGPEFLIYFQGTGAADDSGLPNDRFFAVRPEGSVSTLKIQRTERGDSAVYLCASSISGDTGELFFGEGSRLTVL.

The chain couples TRBV2 to TRBJ1-4, with 7 bases matching TRBD1. CDR3 length: 15 residues. Germline trimming cut 4 bases from V and 5 bases from J; bases unmatched to any gene: 7. Germline CDR1 and CDR2: SNHLY and FYNNEI. CDR3 protein: CASSVAGQWNEKLFF. CDR3 bases: TGTGCCAGCAGTGTAGCGGGACAGTGGAATGAAAAACTGTTTTTT.

The chain joins TRBV6-1 to TRBJ1-5; maybe TRBD1 (5 bases). Germline V gene lookup returns CDR1 MNHNS and CDR2 SASEGT. CDR3 length: 17 amino acids. Between the trimmed V and J ends, which lost 4 bases and 1 base, there was a span of 17 bases. This CDR3 reads CASSAQDVRSSNQPQHF. The CDR3 coding sequence is TGTGCCAGCAGTGCACAGGACGTTCGTTCCAGCAATCAGCCCCAGCATTTT.

The genes are TRBV7-3 and TRBJ2-1, with D unresolved. V was shortened by 0 bases and J by 5 bases, with 8 bases between the two germline ends. Germline CDR1 SGHTA, CDR2 FQGTGA. There are 14 residues in the CDR3. This chain's CDR3 is CASSLTPRHNEQFF. DNA for the CDR3: TGTGCCAGCAGCTTAACTCCTCGTCACAATGAGCAGTTCTTC.